The TCR beta chain under discussion was sequenced for a study of blood T cell repertoires in COVID-19. This clone was seen a single time. TCRdb's table, derived via immunoSEQ multiplex PCR, lists solely in-frame clones and lacks some. The sample lists under 500,000 clones; 87% were seen once. V was pared by 0 bases and J by 4 bases, with 19 bases between. Looked up from germline, CDR1 is SGHRS and CDR2 is YFSETQ. This CDR3 is built from 17 residues. J is TRBJ1-1 and V is TRBV5-1, with a possible D match to TRBD1 (5 bases). The specimen sequenced was PBMCs or T cells enriched from blood (not recorded which). This sequence originates from a woman aged 18-29 years with acute COVID-19. CDR3 nucleotide sequence: TGCGCCAGCAGCTTGGAAGGTGTTGGGGCGACGGGCACTGAAGCTTTCTTT. This gives the protein CASSLEGVGATGTEAFF.